What follows are 14 T cell receptor beta chains derived from one specimen sequenced in a study of blood T cell repertoires in COVID-19 (dated by TCRdb to 2019 to 2021). Library preparation was by the immunoSEQ multiplex PCR assay. Drawn from immuneACCESS, this table holds only the in-frame rearrangements with V and J called that TCRdb kept. Clones are partly lost; checked studies trace under half to an unresolved V gene and leave the rest unexplained. This sample gives fewer than 400,000 clones in total; 80% to 90% of them show up just once. The leading ten clones occupy less than 4.5% of the sample. Source material: PBMCs or T cells enriched from blood (not recorded which). The receptor source for this set is a man aged 25-45 years who had recovered from COVID-19.

Concerning this clone: A much larger clone differs by one base, so this may be a read error. The rearrangement uses TRBV5-1 and TRBJ1-2; D may be TRBD1 (5 bases). The CDR3 is 13 residues long. Per the germline V gene, CDR1 is SGHRS and CDR2 is YFSETQ. The V end was cut by 0 bases, the J end by 3 bases, with 6 bases between. The CDR3 DNA reads as TGCGCCAGCAGCTTGGTACAGGACTATGGCTACACCTTC. Translating gives CASSLVQDYGYTF.

The chain joins TRBV12-3 or TRBV12-4 to TRBJ2-1, with D hard to call. V was clipped by 9 bases and J by 10 bases, with 10 bases between them. This CDR3 has 10 amino acids. CDR3 sequence reads: CARRISEQFF. The CDR3 nucleotides read TGTGCCAGGCGCATATCAGAGCAGTTCTTC.

The chain employs TRBV28 and TRBJ2-5, with D perhaps matching TRBD2 (6 bases). Germline V gives CDR1 MDHEN, CDR2 SYDVKM. V lost 6 bases and J 2 bases, leaving 16 bases between the germline ends. The CDR3 has 15 amino acids. Here the CDR3 DNA reads TGTGCCAGCAGACCCGCGGGGCCGGGGCAAGAGACCCAGTACTTC. Translating it yields CASRPAGPGQETQYF.

On this clone itself: Compared with germline, one end of the junction differs, possibly owing to a read error. This CDR3 reads CASSPIPTEETQYF. The CDR3 nucleotides are TGTGCTAGCAGCCCAATACCGACAGAAGAGACCCAGTACTTC. The genes are TRBV7-7 and TRBJ2-5; D is perhaps TRBD1 (5 bases). This CDR3 contains 14 residues. Germline CDR1 and CDR2: SSHAT and FNYEAQ (reference sequence).

The genes are TRBV19 and TRBJ1-2, with a weak D call TRBD1 (5 bases). The length of the CDR3 is 18 residues. Germline assignment: CDR1 LNHDA and CDR2 SQIVND (reference sequence). The V end lost 2 bases, the J end lost 7 bases, and 26 bases lay between the germline ends. CDR3 amino acids: CASSIPPGTRIRRAGYTF. DNA for the CDR3: TGTGCCAGTAGTATACCCCCGGGGACTCGAATTCGGAGGGCTGGCTACACCTTC. Based on the CDR3 plus reference TRBV19 and TRBJ1-2, the full variable domain is DGGITQSPKYLFRKEGQNVTLSCEQNLNHDAMYWYRQDPGQGLRLIYYSQIVNDFQKGDIAEGYSVSREKKESFPLTVTSAQKNPTAFYLCASSIPPGTRIRRAGYTFGSGTRLTVV.

The J gene is TRBJ1-6, the V gene TRBV6-6; D might be TRBD1 (6 bases). Looked up from germline, CDR1 is MNHNY and CDR2 is SVGAGI (reference sequence). With 8 bases removed from V and 6 bases from J, the gap between germline ends came to 17 bases. The CDR3 totals 15 residues. CDR3 sequence: CASHRGDKGNSPLHF. The CDR3 DNA follows: TGTGCCAGCCACCGGGGGGACAAGGGTAATTCACCCCTCCACTTT.

For this clone: This CDR3 is also generated by other DNA sequences in the sample. The chain carries TRBV30 and TRBJ2-3; D uncertain. The CDR3 runs to 12 residues. Trimming took 3 bases from V and 1 from J, leaving 5 bases between them. Per the germline V gene, CDR1 is GTSNPN and CDR2 is SVGIG (reference sequence). The DNA for the CDR3 is TGTGCCTGGAGCCCGGGCACAGATACGCAGTATTTT. This translates into CAWSPGTDTQYF.

This clone was detected a few times. Different DNA sequences within this sample yield the same CDR3. The chain uses TRBV19 and TRBJ1-1; D is unresolved. The length of the CDR3 is 13 residues. Trimming stripped 1 base from V and 2 bases from J, with 5 bases between. Per germline, CDR1 LNHDA and CDR2 SQIVND (reference sequence). CDR3 DNA sequence: TGTGCCAGTAGTATAGTCCGTAACACTGAAGCTTTCTTT. Translation: CASSIVRNTEAFF.

The gene calls are TRBV6-5 and TRBJ2-5, with TRBD1 matching over 8 bases. The trim removed 7 bases at V and 3 bases at J, leaving 10 bases unmatched. The length of the CDR3 is 15 residues. The V gene's germline CDR1 is MNHEY and CDR2 SVGAGI. CDR3 in DNA: TGTGCCAGCATCCGAAATGGACAGGGCGAAGAGACCCAGTACTTC. Protein product: CASIRNGQGEETQYF.

This rearrangement joins TRBV19 to TRBJ1-2; D is perhaps TRBD1 (6 bases). Between the trimmed V and J ends, which lost 5 bases and 4 bases, there was a span of 11 bases. This CDR3 is built from 13 residues. The germline gives CDR1 LNHDA, CDR2 SQIVND (reference sequence). This CDR3 is CASSEQGFYGYTF. The CDR3 DNA follows: TGTGCCAGTAGTGAACAGGGTTTCTATGGCTACACCTTC.

This chain uses TRBV3-1 (or the pseudogene TRBV3-2) with TRBJ1-2; no firm D call. V was cut by 3 bases and J by 0 bases, with 8 bases left in between. This CDR3 has 14 residues. Germline CDR1 and CDR2: LGHDT and YNNKEL (reference sequence). The CDR3 DNA reads TGTGCCAGCAGCCAGGGCAGCACTAACTATGGCTACACCTTC. Translating it yields CASSQGSTNYGYTF.

About this clone: It is unclear where the CDR3 begins or ends on the DNA, so no DNA is shown, and the CDR3 is as TCRdb lists it. This chain connects TRBV10-2 to TRBJ1-1. Including both end residues, the CDR3 is 14 amino acids long. CDR1 and CDR2 from the germline V gene are WSHSY and SAAADI. CDR3: CASSTSRERTEAFF.

In its sample, this clone was seen once. As DNA, the CDR3 is TGTGCCAGCAGTTTCGGGATAGCGGGGCGGATAGATACGCAGTATTTT. Encoded protein: CASSFGIAGRIDTQYF. The chain links TRBV28 to TRBJ2-3; the match to TRBD2 covers 8 bases. With 3 bases clipped from V and 5 bases from J, the junction kept 10 bases outside the gene matches. Germline V CDR1 and CDR2: MDHEN, SYDVKM. This CDR3 has 16 amino acids.

V gene TRBV6-5 combines with J gene TRBJ2-5; 12 nucleotides match TRBD2. The trim removed 3 bases at V and 5 bases at J, leaving 7 bases unmatched. This CDR3 region has 16 residues. Germline V gene lookup returns CDR1 MNHEY and CDR2 SVGAGI. CDR3 DNA: TGTGCCAGCAGTTATACTAGCGGGGGGTCATCGGAGACCCAGTACTTC. Its protein is CASSYTSGGSSETQYF.